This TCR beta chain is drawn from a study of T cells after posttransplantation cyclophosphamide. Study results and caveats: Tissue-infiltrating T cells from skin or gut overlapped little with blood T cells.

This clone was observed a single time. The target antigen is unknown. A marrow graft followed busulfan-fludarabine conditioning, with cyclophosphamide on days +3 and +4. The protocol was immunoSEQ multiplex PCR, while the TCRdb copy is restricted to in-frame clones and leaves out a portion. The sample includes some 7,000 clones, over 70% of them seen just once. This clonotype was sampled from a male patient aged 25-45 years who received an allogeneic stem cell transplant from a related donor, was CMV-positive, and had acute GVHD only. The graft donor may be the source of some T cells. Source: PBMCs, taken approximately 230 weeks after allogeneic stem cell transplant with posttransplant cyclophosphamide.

CDR3 in DNA: TGTGCCGGCCGAACAGACGCAGATACGCAGTATTTT. Residues: CAGRTDADTQYF. The chain couples TRBV2 to TRBJ2-3, with D unresolved. The CDR3 extends over 12 amino acids. From germline, CDR1 is SNHLY and CDR2 FYNNEI. Trimming cost V 11 bases and J 4 bases, with 13 bases left between them. Full variable domain (outside the CDR3, taken from reference TRBV2 and TRBJ2-3): EPEVTQTPSHQVTQMGQEVILRCVPISNHLYFYWYRQILGQKVEFLVSFYNNEISEKSEIFDDQFSVERPDGSNFTLKIRSTKLEDSAMYFCAGRTDADTQYFGPGTRLTVL.